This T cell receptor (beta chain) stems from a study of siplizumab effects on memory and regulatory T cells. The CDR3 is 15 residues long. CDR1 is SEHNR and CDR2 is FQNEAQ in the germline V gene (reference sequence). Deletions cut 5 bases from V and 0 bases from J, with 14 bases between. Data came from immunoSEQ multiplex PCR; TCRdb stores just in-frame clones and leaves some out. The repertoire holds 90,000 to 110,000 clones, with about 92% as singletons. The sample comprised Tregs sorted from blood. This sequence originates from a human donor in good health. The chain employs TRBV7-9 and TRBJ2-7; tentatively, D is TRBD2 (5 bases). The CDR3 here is CASSPSGAHSYEQYF. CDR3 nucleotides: TGTGCCAGCAGCCCAAGCGGAGCCCACTCCTACGAGCAGTACTTC. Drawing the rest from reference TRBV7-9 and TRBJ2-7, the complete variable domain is DTGVSQNPRHKITKRGQNVTFRCDPISEHNRLYWYRQTLGQGPEFLTYFQNEAQLEKSRLLSDRFSAERPKGSFSTLEIQRTEQGDSAMYLCASSPSGAHSYEQYFGPGTRLTVT.